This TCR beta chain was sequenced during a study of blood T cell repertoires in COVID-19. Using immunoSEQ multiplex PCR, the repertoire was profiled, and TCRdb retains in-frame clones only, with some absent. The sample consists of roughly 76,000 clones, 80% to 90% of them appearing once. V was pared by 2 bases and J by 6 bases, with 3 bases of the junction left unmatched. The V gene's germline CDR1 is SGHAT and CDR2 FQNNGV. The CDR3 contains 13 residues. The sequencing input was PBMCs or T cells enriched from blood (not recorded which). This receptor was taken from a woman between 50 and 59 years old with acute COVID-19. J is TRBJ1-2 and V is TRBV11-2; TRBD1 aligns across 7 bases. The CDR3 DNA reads TGTGCCAGCAGCTTACCAGGGGGTAATGGCTACACCTTC. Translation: CASSLPGGNGYTF.